This T cell receptor (beta chain) was sequenced during a study of cytomegalovirus exposure and HLA in healthy donors. The protocol was immunoSEQ multiplex PCR, while the TCRdb copy is restricted to in-frame clones and leaves out a portion. The sample includes 50,000 to 70,000 clones, roughly 96% of them seen just once. In germline, CDR1 is SNHLY, CDR2 FYNNEI. Trimming cost V 7 bases and J 4 bases; bases outside gene matches: 16. The CDR3 runs to 16 residues. Study outcomes and limitations: The study listed roughly 150 cytomegalovirus-associated TCR beta chains.

Concerning this clone itself: What it binds is not known.

This chain links TRBV2 with TRBJ2-7; 7 bases agree with TRBD2. Sequences were obtained from PBMCs. The source of this sequence is a young woman in good health and CMV-seropositive. The CDR3 loop reads CASNPLAALRGYEQYF. The CDR3 DNA is TGTGCCAGCAATCCTCTAGCGGCCTTACGTGGGTACGAGCAGTACTTC.